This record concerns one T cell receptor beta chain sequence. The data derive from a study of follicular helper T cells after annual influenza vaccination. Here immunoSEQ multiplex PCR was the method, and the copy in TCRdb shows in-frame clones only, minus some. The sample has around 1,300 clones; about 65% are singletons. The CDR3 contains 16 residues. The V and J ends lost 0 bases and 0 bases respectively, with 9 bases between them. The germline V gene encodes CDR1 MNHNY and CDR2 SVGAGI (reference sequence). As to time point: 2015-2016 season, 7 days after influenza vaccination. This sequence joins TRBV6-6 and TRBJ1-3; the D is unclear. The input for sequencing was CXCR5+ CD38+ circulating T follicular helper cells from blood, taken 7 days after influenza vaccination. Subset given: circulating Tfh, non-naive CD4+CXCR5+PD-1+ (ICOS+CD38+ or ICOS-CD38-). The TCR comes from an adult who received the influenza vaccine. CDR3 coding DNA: TGTGCCAGCAGTTACTCGGGCAGGAGCTCTGGAAACACCATATATTTT. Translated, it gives CASSYSGRSSGNTIYF.